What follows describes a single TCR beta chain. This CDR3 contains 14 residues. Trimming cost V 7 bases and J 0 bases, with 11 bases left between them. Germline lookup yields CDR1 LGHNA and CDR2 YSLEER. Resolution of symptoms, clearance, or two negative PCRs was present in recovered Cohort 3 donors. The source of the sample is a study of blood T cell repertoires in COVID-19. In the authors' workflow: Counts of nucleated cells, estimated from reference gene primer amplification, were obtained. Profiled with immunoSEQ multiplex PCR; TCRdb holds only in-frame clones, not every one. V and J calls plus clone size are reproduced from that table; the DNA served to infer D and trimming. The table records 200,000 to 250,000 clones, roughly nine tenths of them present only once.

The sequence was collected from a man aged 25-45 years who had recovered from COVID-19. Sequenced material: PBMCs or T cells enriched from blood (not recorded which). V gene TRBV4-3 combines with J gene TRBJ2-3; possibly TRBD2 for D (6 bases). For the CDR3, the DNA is TGCGCCAGCACAGAGGACTATAGCACAGATACGCAGTATTTT. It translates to CASTEDYSTDTQYF.